The next 22 T cell receptor beta chains were all read from a single sample in a study of T cell responses to AZD1222 COVID-19 vaccine. Repertoires were generated with immunoSEQ multiplex PCR, while TCRdb's copy carries only in-frame clones and drops some. The sample lists 70,000 to 95,000 clones; roughly 90% were seen once. Sequences were derived from peripheral blood, sampled 28 days after the second AZD1222 dose. The receptor set was obtained from an adult who received the AZD1222 COVID-19 vaccine.

On this clone: In the same sample, other DNA sequences code for this CDR3. The V and J genes are TRBV11-2 and TRBJ2-1; D possibly corresponds to TRBD2 (5 bases). The CDR3 is 15 amino acids. V lost 1 base and J 0 bases, leaving 7 bases between the germline ends. Germline assignment: CDR1 SGHAT and CDR2 FQNNGV. DNA of the CDR3: TGTGCCAGCAGCTTAGTCCGGGACTCCTACAATGAGCAGTTCTTC. Amino acids: CASSLVRDSYNEQFF. Based on the CDR3 plus reference TRBV11-2 and TRBJ2-1, the full variable domain is EAGVAQSPRYKIIEKRQSVAFWCNPISGHATLYWYQQILGQGPKLLIQFQNNGVVDDSQLPKDRFSAERLKGVDSTLKIQPAKLEDSAVYLCASSLVRDSYNEQFFGPGTRLTVL.

The sample holds a few counts of this clone. The CDR3 loop reads CASSLDSGSFNEQFF. In DNA, the CDR3 is TGTGCCAGCAGCTTGGATAGCGGGAGTTTCAATGAGCAGTTCTTC. The V call is TRBV5-5, the J call TRBJ2-1, with 9 bases fitting TRBD2. Germline values: CDR1 SGHKS, CDR2 YYEKEE (reference sequence). The V segment lost 0 bases and the J segment 6 bases; nucleotides outside the gene matches: 4. The CDR3 is 15 amino acids.

The chain links TRBV30 to TRBJ1-5; TRBD1 matches at 10 bases. Per the germline V gene, CDR1 is GTSNPN and CDR2 is SVGIG (reference sequence). The CDR3 is made up of 15 amino acids. The V gene end was trimmed by 1 base and the J gene end by 3 bases; junction bases not matched to a gene: 3. The CDR3 loop is CAWSEGQGTNQPQHF. The CDR3 DNA follows: TGTGCCTGGAGTGAGGGACAGGGGACCAATCAGCCCCAGCATTTT. The variable domain in full, completed from reference TRBV30 and TRBJ1-5, reads SQTIHQWPATLVQPVGSPLSLECTVEGTSNPNLYWYRQAAGRGLQLLFYSVGIGQISSEVPQNLSASRPQDRQFILSSKKLLLSDSGFYLCAWSEGQGTNQPQHFGDGTRLSIL.

The V and J genes are TRBV5-1 and TRBJ2-1; 9 nucleotides match TRBD2. V was pared by 0 bases and J by 9 bases, with 7 bases of the junction left unmatched. The germline V gene encodes CDR1 SGHRS and CDR2 YFSETQ. The CDR3 contains 15 residues. The CDR3 bases are TGCGCCAGCAGCTTGGGTAGCGGGAGTGCAGGTGAGCAGTTCTTC. Protein sequence: CASSLGSGSAGEQFF.

V gene TRBV20-1 combines with J gene TRBJ1-2; the match to TRBD1 covers 9 bases. CDR1 and CDR2 (germline): DFQATT, SNEGSKA (reference sequence). V shed 7 bases and J 11 bases; nucleotides not matched to a gene: 8. The CDR3 spans 11 residues. CDR3 sequence (DNA): TGCAGTGTAAGGGACAGGGCAGAATACACCTTC. This translates into CSVRDRAEYTF.

The V call is TRBV20-1, the J call TRBJ1-2; 7 bases agree with TRBD1. The CDR3 covers 15 residues. Looked up from germline, CDR1 is DFQATT and CDR2 is SNEGSKA (reference sequence). The trim removed 3 bases at V and 2 bases at J, leaving 9 bases unmatched. The CDR3 region is CSASRGQHRNYGYTF. CDR3 in DNA: TGCAGTGCTAGTAGGGGACAGCACAGAAACTATGGCTACACCTTC.

The chain uses TRBV4-3 and TRBJ1-2; D unclear. Germline CDR1 is LGHNA and CDR2 is YSLEER. V was cut by 0 bases and J by 1 base, with 9 bases left in between. The CDR3 is 15 amino acids. CDR3 DNA: TGCGCCAGCAGCCAAGATGGGAGGGTTAACTATGGCTACACCTTC. Translated, it gives CASSQDGRVNYGYTF.

The genes are TRBV11-2 and TRBJ1-1, with D hard to call. The CDR3 is made up of 14 amino acids. V dropped 0 bases and J dropped 0 bases, with 5 bases sitting between them. Germline CDR1 and CDR2: SGHAT and FQNNGV. The CDR3 sequence is CASSLDPVNTEAFF. CDR3 sequence (DNA): TGTGCCAGCAGCTTAGATCCCGTGAACACTGAAGCTTTCTTT.

This clone was counted between two and nine times. V is TRBV7-9 and J is TRBJ2-5; 11 nucleotides agree with TRBD1. Germline V gene lookup returns CDR1 SEHNR and CDR2 FQNEAQ (reference sequence). The CDR3 has 16 amino acids. J was trimmed by 5 bases and V by 5 bases; bases with no gene match: 10. The CDR3 DNA sequence: TGTGCCAGCAGCCGATACGGACAGGGGGCGGTGGAGACCCAGTACTTC. This sequence encodes CASSRYGQGAVETQYF.

The J gene is TRBJ1-6, the V gene TRBV3-1 (or the pseudogene TRBV3-2); perhaps TRBD1 as D (5 bases). This CDR3 has 15 amino acids. Germline V lookup: CDR1 LGHDT, CDR2 YNNKEL (reference sequence). V lost 5 bases and J 4 bases, leaving 12 bases between the germline ends. The CDR3 loop is CASSARDGYNSPLHF. The CDR3 nucleotides read TGTGCCAGCAGCGCCAGGGACGGTTATAATTCACCCCTCCACTTT.

The V call is TRBV15, the J call TRBJ1-1, with TRBD1 matching 7 bases. Trimming cost V 5 bases and J 1 base; bases outside gene matches: 4. Germline loops: CDR1 LNHNV, CDR2 YYDKDF (reference sequence). The length of the CDR3 is 14 residues. In nucleotides, the CDR3 is TGTGCCACCAGCCTAAGGACAGGGAACACTGAAGCTTTCTTT. It yields the protein CATSLRTGNTEAFF.

CDR3 loop: CASSPNRQNTEAFF. The CDR3 nucleotides are TGTGCCAGCAGCCCGAATCGACAGAACACTGAAGCTTTCTTT. This rearrangement joins TRBV3-1 (or the pseudogene TRBV3-2) to TRBJ1-1; unclear D gene. Germline assignment: CDR1 LGHDT and CDR2 YNNKEL (reference sequence). This CDR3 is built from 14 residues. With 4 bases removed from V and 1 base from J, the gap between germline ends came to 10 bases.

This chain uses TRBV3-1 (or the pseudogene TRBV3-2) with TRBJ2-7; 7 positions match TRBD1. The V segment lost 2 bases and the J segment 3 bases; nucleotides outside the gene matches: 4. CDR1 is LGHDT and CDR2 is YNNKEL in the germline V gene (reference sequence). The CDR3 covers 14 residues. The CDR3 protein is CASSQRDRDYEQYF. The CDR3 DNA sequence: TGTGCCAGCAGCCAAAGGGACAGAGACTACGAGCAGTACTTC.

The chain carries TRBV5-5 and TRBJ2-7, with D uncertain. V was clipped by 0 bases and J by 3 bases, with 13 bases between them. The CDR3 length is 15 residues. Germline V CDR1 and CDR2: SGHKS, YYEKEE (reference sequence). The CDR3 sequence is CASSLALRYLYEQYF. CDR3 nucleotides: TGTGCCAGCAGCTTGGCTCTCAGATATCTCTACGAGCAGTACTTC. The full variable domain, in which reference TRBV5-5 and TRBJ2-7 provide the parts outside the CDR3, is DAGVTQSPTHLIKTRGQQVTLRCSPISGHKSVSWYQQVLGQGPQFIFQYYEKEERGRGNFPDRFSARQFPNYSSELNVNALLLGDSALYLCASSLALRYLYEQYFGPGTRLTVT.

The chain couples TRBV5-6 to TRBJ2-3, with D tentatively TRBD2 (6 bases). The CDR3 covers 16 residues. CDR1 is SGHDT and CDR2 is YYEEEE in the germline V gene. Trimming pared 4 bases from V and 4 bases from J, leaving 19 bases between. This CDR3 reads CASSPGTDEAADTQYF. The CDR3 DNA is TGTGCCAGCAGCCCGGGGACTGACGAAGCGGCAGATACGCAGTATTTT.

As DNA, the CDR3 is TGCGCCAGCAGCCAAGAGGGCAGGGGGCGAATTAGGAACACTGAAGCTTTCTTT. Amino acids: CASSQEGRGRIRNTEAFF. The chain links TRBV4-3 to TRBJ1-1; TRBD1 matches at 8 bases. Germline CDR1 reads LGHNA; CDR2 reads YSLEER. CDR3 size: 18 residues. With V trimmed by 0 bases and J by 1 base, 10 bases remained unmatched.

The rearrangement joins TRBV5-1 to TRBJ2-6; 7 bases align to TRBD2. Germline loops: CDR1 SGHRS, CDR2 YFSETQ. This CDR3 is 18 amino acids long. Unmatched junction bases numbered 9, after V lost 3 bases and J lost 0 bases. The CDR3: CASSSGLVGSSGANVLTF. The CDR3 bases are TGCGCCAGCAGCTCCGGACTAGTGGGAAGCTCTGGGGCCAACGTCCTGACTTTC.

This clone was seen a single time. The chain has TRBV7-2 and TRBJ2-7; D not resolved. The CDR3 is 14 amino acids. The germline V gene has CDR1 SGHTA and CDR2 FQGNSA. V lost 4 bases and J lost 0, with 10 bases in between. Written as DNA, the CDR3 is TGTGCCAGCAGCTACCTTGACGTCTCCTACGAGCAGTACTTC. Translating gives CASSYLDVSYEQYF.

This chain links TRBV6-5 with TRBJ2-7; D gene ambiguous. The CDR3 sequence is 12 residues long. V lost 6 bases to trimming and J lost 5 bases, with 11 bases between them. Germline CDR1 is MNHEY and CDR2 is SVGAGI. The chain's CDR3 is CASSSNVHEQYF. The CDR3 region has the DNA TGTGCCAGCAGCTCGAATGTCCACGAGCAGTACTTC.

This chain links TRBV3-1 (or the pseudogene TRBV3-2) with TRBJ2-2; 12 bases match TRBD2. J was trimmed by 2 bases and V by 1 base; bases with no gene match: 5. This CDR3 region has 18 residues. Germline lookup yields CDR1 LGHDT and CDR2 YNNKEL (reference sequence). This CDR3 is CASSQAGGLAGNTGELFF. The CDR3 DNA reads TGTGCCAGCAGCCAAGCCGGGGGACTAGCGGGTAACACCGGGGAGCTGTTTTTT.

The chain links TRBV6-5 to TRBJ2-7; TRBD2 aligns across 9 bases. The trim removed 8 bases at V and 2 bases at J, leaving 10 bases unmatched. Germline CDR1 reads MNHEY; CDR2 reads SVGAGI. The CDR3 spans 15 residues. The DNA of the CDR3 is TGTGCCAGCGTTGGGCTAGCGGGATCTCCCTACGAGCAGTACTTC. It translates to CASVGLAGSPYEQYF.

The V and J genes are TRBV7-9 and TRBJ1-3; 7 bases agree with TRBD1. The CDR3 is 15 amino acids. Germline CDR1 reads SEHNR; CDR2 reads FQNEAQ (reference sequence). V lost 5 bases and J lost 2; bases outside the gene matches: 6. The CDR3 region has the DNA TGTGCCAGCAGCCCCCCCGGGACAGCTGGAAACACCATATATTTT. This translates into CASSPPGTAGNTIYF.